The source of this T cell receptor beta chain is a study of cytomegalovirus exposure and HLA in healthy donors. CDR3 length equals 15 residues. Germline V gives CDR1 SNHLY, CDR2 FYNNEI. V lost 3 bases, J lost 0 bases, and 9 bases lay in between. Regarding this clone: The antigen is unknown.

Findings and limits, study-wide: Data from an earlier analysis indicated that most TCR beta V segments were productive either about 87% or about 30% of the time. Available immune exposure information covered CMV serostatus only.

The study ran its PCR with 60 Vbeta and 13 Jbeta primers. Profiling relied on immunoSEQ multiplex PCR, and the TCRdb table lists in-frame clones only, not all of them. Of about 140,000 clones detected, about 70% appear once; the ten largest clones hold about 3%. The chain joins TRBV2 to TRBJ1-5; D remains ambiguous. What was sequenced was PBMCs. This TCR was recovered from a male donor in good health and CMV-seronegative. CDR3 sequence reads: CASSDRYLSNQPQHF. The CDR3, as DNA: TGTGCCAGCAGTGATCGCTACCTTAGCAATCAGCCCCAGCATTTT.